A selection of T cell receptor beta chains follows, all from one sample in a study of CD8+ T cells in alopecia areata. Produced via immunoSEQ multiplex PCR; TCRdb's table is partial and in-frame only. This table holds over 150,000 clones, about 55% found once. Sequences were derived from CD8+ T cells sorted from blood, sampled at week 24, from a patient treated with tofacitinib. The receptors stem from a human donor with alopecia areata. Both conserved end residues are part of each CDR3. Each record gives: clone size, J gene, V gene, D gene, CDR3 DNA, CDR3 protein. The D gene is left open where the match is weak. Size tells how often a clone was seen (once, few, many) or the class of an expanded clone, and some rows leave it out.

clone_size: -
j_call: TRBJ1-6
v_call: TRBV27
d_call: TRBD1
cdr3_nt: TGTGCCAGCAGTTTATCGTGGGACAGGGTTGGATCACCCCTCCACTTT
cdr3_aa: CASSLSWDRVGSPLHF

clone_size: -
j_call: TRBJ2-7
v_call: TRBV2
d_call: -
cdr3_nt: TGTGCCAGCAGCCCCAGCGCGAGGGAATCGGGCGAGCAGTACTTC
cdr3_aa: CASSPSARESGEQYF

clone_size: -
j_call: TRBJ2-5
v_call: TRBV29-1
d_call: -
cdr3_nt: TGCAGCTCCAACGACGGGCAAGAGACCCAGTACTTC
cdr3_aa: CSSNDGQETQYF

clone_size: -
j_call: TRBJ2-1
v_call: TRBV7-9
d_call: -
cdr3_nt: TGTGCCAGCAGCTTAGCATATGAGCAGTTCTTC
cdr3_aa: CASSLAYEQFF

clone_size: -
j_call: TRBJ2-3
v_call: TRBV7-3
d_call: -
cdr3_nt: TGTGCCAGCAGCTTAACGACGCTAGCTATGGACACAGATACGCAGTATTTT
cdr3_aa: CASSLTTLAMDTDTQYF

clone_size: -
j_call: TRBJ1-1
v_call: TRBV9
d_call: -
cdr3_nt: TGTGCCAGCAGCTCATTCGGCGCGAACACTGAAGCTTTCTTT
cdr3_aa: CASSSFGANTEAFF

clone_size: few
j_call: TRBJ2-3
v_call: TRBV4-3
d_call: TRBD2
cdr3_nt: TGCGCCAGCAGCCTAACTAGCGGGGGGAGGGCAGATACGCAGTATTTT
cdr3_aa: CASSLTSGGRADTQYF

clone_size: -
j_call: TRBJ2-5
v_call: TRBV27
d_call: -
cdr3_nt: TGTGCCAGCAGCCTTCAACCTGGGGGGCTGGAGACCCAGTACTTC
cdr3_aa: CASSLQPGGLETQYF

clone_size: -
j_call: TRBJ2-3
v_call: TRBV27
d_call: -
cdr3_nt: TGTGCCAGCTCTAGCACAGATACGCAGTATTTT
cdr3_aa: CASSSTDTQYF

clone_size: few
j_call: TRBJ2-2
v_call: TRBV29-1
d_call: -
cdr3_nt: TGCAGCGTTGAAGAAGGAGACACCGGGGAGCTGTTTTTT
cdr3_aa: CSVEEGDTGELFF

clone_size: few
j_call: TRBJ2-1
v_call: TRBV29-1
d_call: -
cdr3_nt: TGCAGCGTTGATAAACAGGGTAATGAGCAGTTCTTC
cdr3_aa: CSVDKQGNEQFF

clone_size: -
j_call: TRBJ2-7
v_call: TRBV4-3
d_call: -
cdr3_nt: TGCGCCAGCAGCCAAGATAACGGGAACTCCTACGAGCAGTACTTC
cdr3_aa: CASSQDNGNSYEQYF

clone_size: -
j_call: TRBJ2-5
v_call: TRBV11-2
d_call: TRBD2
cdr3_nt: TGTGCCAGCAGCTTATCGGGGGGGTACCAAGAGGCCCAGTACTTC
cdr3_aa: CASSLSGGYQEAQYF